This T cell receptor beta chain was found in a study of cytomegalovirus exposure and HLA in healthy donors. The primer mix had 60 Vbeta and 13 Jbeta primers. The method was immunoSEQ multiplex PCR; TCRdb's version includes in-frame clones alone and lacks a portion of them. The sample includes about 130,000 clones, 10% of them seen just once. Among the donors, all were healthy bone marrow donors. This clonotype was obtained from a woman under 30 in good health and CMV-seropositive. Sequences were obtained from PBMCs.

CDR3 in amino acids: CASSVGAGGLYEQYF. The CDR3 DNA is TGTGCCAGCAGCGTGGGAGCGGGAGGGTTATACGAGCAGTACTTC. The rearrangement links TRBV9 to TRBJ2-7, with 10 bases aligning to TRBD2. Germline V CDR1 and CDR2: SGDLS, YYNGEE. With 2 bases clipped from V and 4 bases from J, the junction kept 6 bases outside the gene matches. CDR3 length: 15 amino acids.